The rows below give T cell receptor beta chains drawn from one sample of a study of monozygotic twins with inflammatory bowel disease. TCRdb reprocessed the 5' RACE reads; each CDR3 protein has one entry and no DNA is given. Its table lists about 140,000 distinct CDR3 sequences. Sequencing was done on a sample of blood. The receptors come from a human donor with ulcerative colitis or Crohn's disease, or a healthy co-twin of an affected twin (not recorded which). CDR3s include the opening cysteine and the closing phenylalanine or tryptophan. Each record gives: V gene, J gene, CDR3 protein.

>TRBV4-1|TRBJ2-7
CASSQEGRYEQYF
>TRBV5-1|TRBJ2-5
CASSLRIQETQYF
>TRBV18|TRBJ2-7
CASSPLMRRRSSYEQYF
>TRBV7-2|TRBJ1-5
CASSLAGRGNNQPQHF
>TRBV3-1|TRBJ1-1
CASSQGTAHTEAFF
>TRBV7-9|TRBJ2-5
CASSAPFSGDLQETQYF
>TRBV7-2|TRBJ1-1
CASSRQTGTGTEAFF
>TRBV6-4|TRBJ2-1
CASSESGVRNEQFF
>TRBV6-1|TRBJ1-4
CASCRAGRATNEKLFF
>TRBV9|TRBJ2-5
CASSVVPDAERTQYF
>TRBV5-4|TRBJ2-1
CASSFGGGGTYNEQFF
>TRBV5-6|TRBJ1-2
CASSLDRGLNYGYTF
>TRBV5-1|TRBJ2-1
CASSPGTSGMWEQFF
>TRBV7-3|TRBJ1-6
CASSLNQNSGLHF
>TRBV10-3|TRBJ2-5
CASRDRGLGTQYF